One and the same sample provided the 11 T cell receptor beta chains below, sequenced in a study of type 1 regulatory T cells. Each CDR3 protein is one row after TCRdb ran MiXCR on the reads. The table has 20,000 or so distinct CDR3 sequences, less than 50% seen once. The antigens these receptors bind are not known. Sequenced material: cultured T cells, either the whole culture or a sorted T cell fraction (not recorded which). The source is a human donor in good health.

This chain uses TRBV6-1 with TRBJ2-7, with D possibly TRBD1 on 6 matching bases. CDR3 length: 12 residues. The V end was cut by 4 bases, the J end by 5 bases, with 9 bases between. Germline values: CDR1 MNHNS, CDR2 SASEGT. The DNA for the CDR3 is TGTGCCAGCAGTGTGGGGACACACGAGCAGTACTTC. It translates to CASSVGTHEQYF.

The genes are TRBV10-3 and TRBJ2-3; D not resolved. Germline lookup yields CDR1 ENHRY and CDR2 SYGVKD. The CDR3 length is 14 residues. V was clipped by 7 bases and J by 0 bases, with 11 bases between them. The CDR3 region is CAITPHSSTDTQYF. In DNA, the CDR3 is TGTGCCATCACGCCCCACTCTAGCACAGATACGCAGTATTTT.

This clonotype showed up just a few times. The chain has TRBV5-1 and TRBJ2-3, with D maybe TRBD2 (6 bases). Trimming cost V 4 bases and J 6 bases, with 15 bases left between them. CDR3 length: 14 residues. The V gene's germline CDR1 is SGHRS and CDR2 YFSETQ. In DNA, the CDR3 is TGCGCCAGCAGCCCGGGACTGGGGGAGGATACGCAGTATTTT. Translating gives CASSPGLGEDTQYF.

The rearrangement joins TRBV7-2 to TRBJ2-5; no firm D call. Germline V gene lookup returns CDR1 SGHTA and CDR2 FQGNSA. With 5 bases removed from V and 5 bases from J, the gap between germline ends came to 12 bases. The CDR3 contains 13 residues. In DNA, the CDR3 is TGTGCCAGCAGCCGCCCCCCCATCGAGACCCAGTACTTC. This translates into CASSRPPIETQYF.

This rearrangement joins TRBV6-6 to TRBJ2-7; D is perhaps TRBD1 or TRBD2 (5 bases each). The germline gives CDR1 MNHNY, CDR2 SVGAGI (reference sequence). This CDR3 is 15 amino acids long. V lost 5 bases to trimming and J lost 0 bases, with 14 bases between them. CDR3 nucleotide sequence: TGTGCCAGCAGTGAACCGGGACGTAGCTCCTACGAGCAGTACTTC. It codes for CASSEPGRSSYEQYF.

The V and J genes are TRBV15 and TRBJ2-6; TRBD1 matches 8 bases. The V segment lost 5 bases and the J segment 4 bases; nucleotides outside the gene matches: 7. The CDR3 sequence is 16 residues long. The germline V gene has CDR1 LNHNV and CDR2 YYDKDF (reference sequence). CDR3 residues: CATSGRGRAGANVLTF. The CDR3 nucleotides are TGTGCCACCAGCGGCAGGGGGCGAGCCGGGGCCAACGTCCTGACTTTC.

This clonotype was seen ten or more times. The chain uses TRBV18 and TRBJ2-1, with 11 bases that match TRBD2. The J segment lost 6 bases and the V segment lost 6 bases, leaving 13 bases of the junction unmatched. This CDR3 spans 17 amino acids. Germline loops: CDR1 KGHSH, CDR2 LQKENI. In DNA, the CDR3 is TGTGCCAGCTCCCTACTAGCGGGGGCGGCTTATTCCAATGAGCAGTTCTTC. Amino acids: CASSLLAGAAYSNEQFF.

The CDR3 spells CASSGDRNTGELFF. The CDR3 DNA reads TGTGCCAGCAGCGGCGACAGGAACACCGGGGAGCTGTTTTTT. This chain uses TRBV7-9 with TRBJ2-2; D might be TRBD1 (5 bases). This CDR3 has 14 amino acids. CDR1 is SEHNR and CDR2 is FQNEAQ in the germline V gene (reference sequence). The ends were cut back, 5 bases at V and 1 base at J, with 8 bases in the middle.

Relative to its sample, this clonotype is medium-sized. One junction end does not reproduce the germline sequence, and a read error may be involved. This chain links TRBV20-1 with TRBJ2-3, with 9 nucleotides matching TRBD2. This CDR3 spans 15 amino acids. From germline, CDR1 is DFQATT and CDR2 SNEGSKA (reference sequence). CDR3 DNA sequence: TGCAGTGCCAGAGCGGGGGGTTTAAGCACAGATACGCAGTATTTT. Amino acids: CSARAGGLSTDTQYF.

J is TRBJ1-1 and V is TRBV7-2; D ambiguous. V was pared by 5 bases and J by 2 bases, with 12 bases between. This CDR3 contains 14 residues. Germline values: CDR1 SGHTA, CDR2 FQGNSA. This CDR3 is CASSRRVSNTEAFF. The CDR3 DNA reads TGTGCCAGCAGCCGGCGGGTGAGTAACACTGAAGCTTTCTTT.

This clonotype was observed once. The rearrangement uses TRBV18 and TRBJ2-1; 15 bases line up with TRBD2. The germline V gene encodes CDR1 KGHSH and CDR2 LQKENI. Trimming at V came to 0 bases and at J to 8 bases, leaving 5 bases not matched to a gene. The length of the CDR3 is 17 residues. The CDR3 region has the DNA TGTGCCAGCTCACCACCAGGACTAGCGGGGGGGCAGGATGAGCAGTTCTTC. Amino acid sequence: CASSPPGLAGGQDEQFF.